The 15 T cell receptor beta chains reported below all come from one sample, sequenced in a study of T-cell reconstitution after alpha-beta-depleted transplantation in children. Unique molecular identifiers were used in preparing the TCRbeta library. TCRdb processed the PCR reads anew with MiXCR; each CDR3 protein has one entry. Of over 300,000 distinct CDR3 sequences listed, about a tenth are singletons. The sample here was PBMCs from the stem cell graft donor, taken from the stem cell graft. Source of these receptors: a human donor who donated a stem cell graft to a child with acute lymphoblastic leukemia.

Only a few counts were recorded for this clonotype. The V and J genes are TRBV11-2 and TRBJ2-7; TRBD2 aligns across 10 bases. J lost 0 bases, V lost 1 base, and 9 bases had no gene match. The CDR3 spans 18 residues. Germline values: CDR1 SGHAT, CDR2 FQNNGV. This CDR3 reads CASSLVPRTSGFSYEQYF. The CDR3 DNA reads TGTGCCAGCAGCTTAGTCCCCCGGACTAGCGGTTTCTCCTACGAGCAGTACTTC.

This clonotype has only a few counts. The rearrangement links TRBV5-6 to TRBJ2-7; 9 bases match TRBD1. The germline gives CDR1 SGHDT, CDR2 YYEEEE. Germline trimming cut 4 bases from V and 5 bases from J; bases unmatched to any gene: 16. This CDR3 is 17 amino acids long. For the CDR3, the DNA is TGTGCCAGCAGCCCTCTACGATTCACAGGGGGCCTCAACGAGCAGTACTTC. This encodes CASSPLRFTGGLNEQYF.

V and J are TRBV29-1 and TRBJ1-1; weak D call: TRBD1 (5 bases). This CDR3 is built from 13 residues. Germline loops: CDR1 SQVTM, CDR2 ANQGSEA. Trimming took 4 bases from V and 0 from J, leaving 9 bases between them. DNA for the CDR3: TGCAGCGTTGTGGGGCGGCTGAACACTGAAGCTTTCTTT. This sequence encodes CSVVGRLNTEAFF. The full variable domain, rest sourced from reference TRBV29-1 and TRBJ1-1, is SAVISQKPSRDICQRGTSLTIQCQVDSQVTMMFWYRQQPGQSLTLIATANQGSEATYESGFVIDKFPISRPNLTFSTLTVSNMSPEDSSIYLCSVVGRLNTEAFFGQGTRLTVV.

This clonotype was seen only a few times. The chain employs TRBV4-1 and TRBJ2-7, with TRBD1 identical over 8 bases. The CDR3 sequence is 19 residues long. Germline CDR1 and CDR2: MGHRA and YSYEKL. The junction had 21 bases not matched to a gene; V was cut back by 7 bases and J by 1 base. Here the CDR3 reads CASTPKIGPPRGLSYEQYF. The CDR3, as DNA: TGCGCCAGCACCCCCAAGATAGGTCCCCCCAGGGGGCTTTCCTACGAGCAGTACTTC.

The rearrangement links TRBV7-9 to TRBJ2-5, with D uncertain. Germline V gene sequence: CDR1 SEHNR, CDR2 FQNEAQ (reference sequence). V gave up 5 bases and J gave up 2 bases, with 12 bases separating them. CDR3 length equals 14 residues. CDR3 nucleotides: TGTGCCAGCAGCGAGTCCGGTCAGCAAGAGACCCAGTACTTC. This codes for CASSESGQQETQYF.

There are a few counts of this clonotype. This sequence joins TRBV4-1 and TRBJ2-5; D is perhaps TRBD2 (6 bases). This CDR3 is built from 15 residues. Per germline, CDR1 MGHRA and CDR2 YSYEKL. Trimming shortened V by 4 bases and J by 4 bases, and 16 bases separated the two germline ends. The CDR3 loop is CASSLSGVHRETQYF. The DNA of the CDR3 is TGCGCCAGCAGCCTTTCGGGGGTACACCGAGAGACCCAGTACTTC.

This clonotype was seen only a few times. This chain connects TRBV6-2 or TRBV6-3 to TRBJ2-5, with D possibly matching TRBD2 (5 bases). The germline V gene has CDR1 MNHEY and CDR2 SVGEGT. The CDR3 loop spans 14 amino acids. V lost 2 bases and J lost 2, with 9 bases in between. Written as DNA, the CDR3 is TGTGCCAGCAGTTACGGGAGTGAACAAGAGACCCAGTACTTC. Amino acids: CASSYGSEQETQYF.

A few counts support this clonotype. The chain couples TRBV12-3 or TRBV12-4 to TRBJ1-6; D remains unclear. CDR3 length equals 14 residues. V dropped 5 bases and J dropped 2 bases, with 7 bases sitting between them. CDR3 sequence reads: CASSQTAYNSPLHF. The CDR3 nucleotides read TGTGCCAGCAGTCAAACGGCCTATAATTCACCCCTCCACTTT.

The sample holds a few counts of this clonotype. The rearrangement joins TRBV4-1 to TRBJ2-4; D unresolved. Germline CDR1 and CDR2: MGHRA and YSYEKL. V gave up 1 base and J gave up 5 bases, with 12 bases separating them. CDR3 length: 15 amino acids. CDR3 DNA sequence: TGCGCCAGCAGCCAAGTTGTGGTGGCCCAAAACATTCAGTACTTC. Amino acid sequence: CASSQVVVAQNIQYF.

This clonotype was recorded a few times. The rearrangement links TRBV9 to TRBJ2-2, with a tentative D call TRBD2 (5 bases). Germline CDR1 and CDR2: SGDLS and YYNGEE. V shed 0 bases and J shed 4 bases, with 7 bases lying between them. CDR3 length: 14 residues. The CDR3, as DNA: TGTGCCAGCAGCGTAGGAGGGTTCACCGGGGAGCTGTTTTTT. Translated: CASSVGGFTGELFF.

This clonotype was counted many times. V usage is TRBV10-2 and J usage is TRBJ2-1, with a weak D call TRBD2 (6 bases). Trimming pared 10 bases from V and 9 bases from J, leaving 16 bases between. CDR1 is WSHSY and CDR2 is SAAADI in the germline V gene. There are 12 residues in the CDR3. The CDR3 bases are TGCGCCACCTATAGCGGTATCGGTGAGCAGTTCTTC. Translation gives CATYSGIGEQFF.

This clonotype was found many times. V usage is TRBV21-1 and J usage is TRBJ1-2. TRBV21-1 is an annotated pseudogene. This CDR3 comprises 16 residues. The CDR3 here is CASTGKRSPRDYGYTF. In nucleotides, the CDR3 is TGTGCCAGCACGGGGAAGCGGTCACCAAGGGACTATGGCTACACCTTC.

This clonotype came up a few times. The chain combines TRBV30 with TRBJ1-3; D possibly corresponds to TRBD1 (6 bases). The V and J ends lost 4 bases and 2 bases respectively, with 9 bases between them. The CDR3 has 13 residues. Germline loops: CDR1 GTSNPN, CDR2 SVGIG (reference sequence). Written as DNA, the CDR3 is TGTGCCTGGACGGGGGCCCCTGGAAACACCATATATTTT. Encoded protein: CAWTGAPGNTIYF. The complete variable domain, with remaining parts taken from reference TRBV30 and TRBJ1-3, reads SQTIHQWPATLVQPVGSPLSLECTVEGTSNPNLYWYRQAAGRGLQLLFYSVGIGQISSEVPQNLSASRPQDRQFILSSKKLLLSDSGFYLCAWTGAPGNTIYFGEGSWLTVV.

The table lists this clonotype with a few counts. The chain combines TRBV12-3 or TRBV12-4 with TRBJ1-1; possible D gene TRBD1, 6 bases. There are 11 residues in the CDR3. The V and J ends lost 5 bases and 8 bases respectively, with 9 bases between them. The chain's CDR3 is CASSIRGEAFF. The CDR3, as DNA: TGTGCCAGCAGTATAAGGGGGGAAGCTTTCTTT.

J is TRBJ2-7 and V is TRBV7-9, with a possible D match to TRBD1 (6 bases). Germline CDR1 SEHNR, CDR2 FQNEAQ (reference sequence). CDR3 size: 15 residues. V was clipped by 5 bases and J by 3 bases, with 17 bases between them. CDR3 DNA: TGTGCCAGCAGCCACCTCGGGTCGGGACACTACGAGCAGTACTTC. It encodes CASSHLGSGHYEQYF.